Only a few counts were recorded for the clone carrying this T cell receptor (beta chain). This sample is drawn from a study of identical twins. The CDR3 sequence is 13 residues long. The ends were cut back, 6 bases at V and 0 bases at J, with 11 bases in the middle. The germline gives CDR1 DFQATT, CDR2 SNEGSKA (reference sequence). TCRdb reanalysed the 5' RACE reads using MiXCR and keeps one entry per CDR3 protein. This table has about 520,000 distinct CDR3 sequences, around 20% appearing once. The same sample was also studied in work on T cells expressing NK-cell markers.

This chain connects TRBV20-1 to TRBJ2-5, with D unclear. The TCR sequence derives from a young woman in good health. The sequencing input was CD4+ T cells sorted from blood. CDR3 region: CSARLPNQETQYF. The CDR3 DNA sequence: TGCAGTGCCAGGCTTCCGAACCAAGAGACCCAGTACTTC.